Shown below are 26 T cell receptor beta chains from a single sample sequenced in a study of cytomegalovirus exposure and HLA in healthy donors. The study ran its PCR with 60 Vbeta and 13 Jbeta primers. Sequenced by immunoSEQ multiplex PCR; TCRdb stores in-frame clones only, minus some. Of about 150,000 clones listed, roughly 80% are singletons. Sequencing used PBMCs. All receptors derive from a man over 45 in good health and CMV-seropositive.

The chain links TRBV5-4 to TRBJ2-3; 12 bases are shared with TRBD1. CDR3 size: 13 residues. Trimming took 7 bases from V and 5 from J; bases not matched to a gene: 2. Germline-derived CDR1 and CDR2 are SGHNT and YYREEE (reference sequence). As DNA, the CDR3 is TGTGCCAGCGGGGACAGGGGGCGAGATACGCAGTATTTT. Its protein product is CASGDRGRDTQYF. The whole variable domain, remainder taken from reference TRBV5-4 and TRBJ2-3, is ETGVTQSPTHLIKTRGQQVTLRCSSQSGHNTVSWYQQALGQGPQFIFQYYREEENGRGNFPPRFSGLQFPNYSSELNVNALELDDSALYLCASGDRGRDTQYFGPGTRLTVL.

The chain links TRBV6-5 to TRBJ2-1; 7 bases align to TRBD1. Looked up from germline, CDR1 is MNHEY and CDR2 is SVGAGI. V shed 2 bases, J shed 5 bases, and the junction held 3 bases outside the gene matches. The CDR3 covers 14 residues. CDR3 amino acids: CASSYLRGNNEQFF. In DNA form, the CDR3 reads TGTGCCAGCAGTTACCTCAGGGGGAACAATGAGCAGTTCTTC.

The chain recombines TRBV18 with TRBJ1-1; 10 bases line up with TRBD1. The V gene end was trimmed by 3 bases and the J gene end by 5 bases; junction bases not matched to a gene: 9. CDR1 and CDR2 from the germline V gene are KGHSH and LQKENI. The CDR3 is 16 residues long. The CDR3 coding sequence is TGTGCCAGCTCACCTTTGGGACAGGGGCGGTGGACTGAAGCTTTCTTT. It translates to CASSPLGQGRWTEAFF. Variable domain in full (rest from reference TRBV18 and TRBJ1-1): NAGVMQNPRHLVRRRGQEARLRCSPMKGHSHVYWYRQLPEEGLKFMVYLQKENIIDESGMPKERFSAEFPKEGPSILRIQQVVRGDSAAYFCASSPLGQGRWTEAFFGQGTRLTVV.

CDR3 bases: TGCGCCAGCAGCTTTGAGACAGGGGTAAGTGAAAAACTGTTTTTT. Translating gives CASSFETGVSEKLFF. The rearrangement uses TRBV5-1 and TRBJ1-4, with 8 bases identical to TRBD1. Trimming cost V 2 bases and J 7 bases; bases outside gene matches: 7. The CDR3 length is 15 residues. Germline V gives CDR1 SGHRS, CDR2 YFSETQ.

This sequence joins TRBV9 and TRBJ2-2, with TRBD2 as a possible D gene (7 bases). CDR1 and CDR2 from the germline V gene are SGDLS and YYNGEE. Trimming took off 0 bases at V and 0 bases at J, with 9 bases between the two ends. The CDR3 contains 16 residues. Here the CDR3 DNA reads TGTGCCAGCAGCGTAGAGGGGGGGGCGAACACCGGGGAGCTGTTTTTT. Its protein product is CASSVEGGANTGELFF.

V gene TRBV19 combines with J gene TRBJ2-7, with 15 nucleotides matching TRBD2. CDR3 length: 15 residues. Per germline, CDR1 LNHDA and CDR2 SQIVND (reference sequence). J gave up 5 bases and V 5 bases, and 4 bases lay outside the gene matches. The CDR3 coding sequence is TGTGCCAGTAGTCCCGGGACTAGCGGGAGGAACGAGCAGTACTTC. This codes for CASSPGTSGRNEQYF.

J is TRBJ1-2 and V is TRBV18, with a tentative D call TRBD1 (5 bases). CDR1 is KGHSH, CDR2 LQKENI, per germline. With 0 bases removed from V and 6 bases from J, the gap between germline ends came to 14 bases. The CDR3 totals 15 residues. CDR3 amino acids: CASSPPGRGGDGYTF. The CDR3 DNA sequence: TGTGCCAGCTCACCACCTGGAAGGGGAGGAGATGGCTACACCTTC.

The V and J genes are TRBV4-3 and TRBJ2-7; D might be TRBD1 (5 bases). The CDR3 has 14 amino acids. Germline values: CDR1 LGHNA, CDR2 YSLEER. Trimming shortened V by 4 bases and J by 1 base, and 11 bases separated the two germline ends. CDR3 nucleotide sequence: TGCGCCAGCAGCCTCACGACAGAGTCCTACGAGCAGTACTTC. It codes for CASSLTTESYEQYF.

This clone was recorded a few times. The chain carries TRBV6-6 and TRBJ1-4; D is possibly TRBD1 (5 bases). V was trimmed by 6 bases and J by 7 bases, leaving 15 bases between them. CDR1 and CDR2 (germline): MNHNY, SVGAGI (reference sequence). CDR3 length: 14 amino acids. The CDR3 here is CASSPGVIGEKLFF. The CDR3 DNA reads TGTGCCAGCAGCCCGGGGGTTATAGGTGAAAAACTGTTTTTT.

This chain joins TRBV9 and TRBJ1-2; 7 bases line up with TRBD1. CDR3 size: 13 residues. Trimming at V came to 4 bases and at J to 4 bases, leaving 4 bases not matched to a gene. Germline CDR1 SGDLS, CDR2 YYNGEE. As DNA, the CDR3 is TGTGCCAGCAGCACTTGGGACAGCTATGGCTACACCTTC. It codes for CASSTWDSYGYTF. The full variable domain, rest sourced from reference TRBV9 and TRBJ1-2, is DSGVTQTPKHLITATGQRVTLRCSPRSGDLSVYWYQQSLDQGLQFLIQYYNGEERAKGNILERFSAQQFPDLHSELNLSSLELGDSALYFCASSTWDSYGYTFGSGTRLTVV.

This chain links TRBV28 with TRBJ2-1, with 9 bases that match TRBD1. J was trimmed by 0 bases and V by 6 bases; bases with no gene match: 18. The CDR3 extends over 20 amino acids. From germline, CDR1 is MDHEN and CDR2 SYDVKM. The CDR3 loop reads CASRGQGSDSHSRSYNEQFF. CDR3 DNA: TGTGCCAGCAGGGGACAGGGATCGGACTCCCACTCTCGCTCCTACAATGAGCAGTTCTTC. The full variable domain, in which reference TRBV28 and TRBJ2-1 provide the parts outside the CDR3, is DVKVTQSSRYLVKRTGEKVFLECVQDMDHENMFWYRQDPGLGLRLIYFSYDVKMKEKGDIPEGYSVSREKKERFSLILESASTNQTSMYLCASRGQGSDSHSRSYNEQFFGPGTRLTVL.

The CDR3 DNA reads TGTGCCAGCACCTCAGAAGGGGCTGGCTACACCTTC. It is translated as CASTSEGAGYTF. The chain couples TRBV6-5 to TRBJ1-2; D is possibly TRBD1 (5 bases). The CDR3 loop spans 12 amino acids. Germline lookup yields CDR1 MNHEY and CDR2 SVGAGI. Trimming removed 7 bases from V and 7 bases from J, with 13 bases in between.

V and J are TRBV7-9 and TRBJ1-1; 7 positions match TRBD1. Germline lookup yields CDR1 SEHNR and CDR2 FQNEAQ (reference sequence). Losses at the gene ends were 1 base for V and 0 bases for J; bases not matched to a gene: 5. This CDR3 is built from 16 residues. The CDR3 DNA sequence: TGTGCCAGCAGCTTAGGACAGGGACTCATGAACACTGAAGCTTTCTTT. Protein sequence: CASSLGQGLMNTEAFF. Together with reference TRBV7-9 and TRBJ1-1, the CDR3 gives the full variable domain: DTGVSQNPRHKITKRGQNVTFRCDPISEHNRLYWYRQTLGQGPEFLTYFQNEAQLEKSRLLSDRFSAERPKGSFSTLEIQRTEQGDSAMYLCASSLGQGLMNTEAFFGQGTRLTVV.

Details on this clone: One end of the junction is discordant with germline, which a read error may explain. The chain recombines TRBV5-6 with TRBJ2-1; 8 bases line up with TRBD2. The V gene's germline CDR1 is SGHDT and CDR2 YYEEEE. The CDR3 spans 13 residues. The CDR3 spells CASSLGVGTRWIF. DNA of the CDR3: TGTGCCAGCAGCTTGGGAGTCGGGACTAGGTGGATCTTC.

CDR3 coding DNA: TGTGCCAGCAGTGAGGGCCCAGGGCCTGGCTATGGCTACACCTTC. Protein sequence: CASSEGPGPGYGYTF. The V gene is TRBV6-1, the J gene TRBJ1-2, with a tentative D call TRBD1 (5 bases). There are 15 residues in the CDR3. V gave up 3 bases and J gave up 4 bases, with 15 bases separating them. Germline V gene data show CDR1 as MNHNS and CDR2 as SASEGT.

The rearrangement uses TRBV6-5 and TRBJ2-7; 9 nucleotides align to TRBD1. V trimming: 8 bases; J trimming: 5 bases; junction bases outside the gene matches: 7. CDR1 is MNHEY and CDR2 is SVGAGI in the germline V gene. This CDR3 has 13 amino acids. DNA of the CDR3: TGTGCCAGCCTATCCCGGGACAGGGACGAGCAGTACTTC. Protein product: CASLSRDRDEQYF.

In this sample, this clone turned up once. The chain employs TRBV11-3 and TRBJ1-1; no clear D. CDR1 SGHNT and CDR2 YENEEA come from the germline V gene. CDR3 length equals 13 residues. V was pared by 5 bases and J by 3 bases, with 10 bases between. The CDR3 sequence: CASSVNKHTEAFF. The DNA of the CDR3 is TGTGCCAGCAGCGTAAATAAGCACACTGAAGCTTTCTTT.

In this sample, this clone turned up once. The chain has TRBV4-2 and TRBJ1-1; D gene ambiguous. Germline assignment: CDR1 LGHNA and CDR2 YNFKEQ. V lost 0 bases and J lost 3, with 8 bases in between. The CDR3 spans 14 residues. For the CDR3, the DNA is TGTGCCAGCAGCCAAGACCCGCGGGACACTGAAGCTTTCTTT. Its protein is CASSQDPRDTEAFF.

This clone has only a few counts. The chain links TRBV28 to TRBJ1-5; 9 bases are shared with TRBD1. This CDR3 contains 15 residues. Germline V lookup: CDR1 MDHEN, CDR2 SYDVKM. Trimming at V came to 6 bases and at J to 5 bases, leaving 8 bases not matched to a gene. CDR3 amino acids: CASRQSDRGYQPQHF. CDR3 sequence (DNA): TGTGCCAGCAGGCAATCGGACAGGGGATATCAGCCCCAGCATTTT.

There are a few counts of this clone. The chain links TRBV14 to TRBJ2-5; no clear D. Germline V gene lookup returns CDR1 SGHDN and CDR2 FVKESK. V lost 4 bases to trimming and J lost 0 bases, with 9 bases between them. The CDR3 extends over 14 amino acids. CDR3 protein: CASSPYRYQETQYF. For the CDR3, the DNA is TGTGCCAGCAGCCCCTACCGGTACCAAGAGACCCAGTACTTC.

The rearrangement links TRBV15 to TRBJ2-5; TRBD2 matches 7 bases. The CDR3 totals 19 residues. Losses at the gene ends were 0 bases for V and 1 base for J; bases not matched to a gene: 14. In germline, CDR1 is LNHNV, CDR2 YYDKDF (reference sequence). CDR3 coding DNA: TGTGCCACCAGCAGAGATGGGATGTGGGAGGGAAGGGTCCAAGAGACCCAGTACTTC. Translated, it gives CATSRDGMWEGRVQETQYF.

The chain joins TRBV18 to TRBJ2-7, with TRBD2 as a possible D gene (6 bases). Germline loops: CDR1 KGHSH, CDR2 LQKENI. V was cut by 6 bases and J by 6 bases, with 15 bases left in between. The CDR3 spans 13 residues. The CDR3 DNA is TGTGCCAGCTCCCTAGGGACGGAGGGCGAGCAGTACTTC. Its translation is CASSLGTEGEQYF.

This clone showed up just a few times. This chain connects TRBV7-3 to TRBJ2-3; possibly TRBD2 for D (7 bases). The V end lost 5 bases, the J end lost 5 bases, and 14 bases lay between the germline ends. This CDR3 contains 14 residues. CDR1 is SGHTA and CDR2 is FQGTGA in the germline V gene. The CDR3 DNA sequence: TGTGCCAGCAGCGTAGGGGGGGCGGGAGATACGCAGTATTTT. It codes for CASSVGGAGDTQYF. The whole variable domain, remainder taken from reference TRBV7-3 and TRBJ2-3, is GAGVSQTPSNKVTEKGKYVELRCDPISGHTALYWYRQSLGQGPEFLIYFQGTGAADDSGLPNDRFFAVRPEGSVSTLKIQRTERGDSAVYLCASSVGGAGDTQYFGPGTRLTVL.

The chain is built from TRBV6-6 and TRBJ2-1, with 8 bases matching TRBD2. J was trimmed by 5 bases and V by 2 bases; bases with no gene match: 5. The CDR3 runs 15 residues. CDR1 is MNHNY, CDR2 SVGAGI, per germline (reference sequence). CDR3 amino acids: CASSYRGGSNNEQFF. The CDR3 DNA follows: TGTGCCAGCAGTTACCGCGGGGGGTCCAACAATGAGCAGTTCTTC.

The chain couples TRBV11-2 to TRBJ2-7, with 9 positions matching TRBD2. CDR1 and CDR2 from the germline V gene are SGHAT and FQNNGV. With 5 bases clipped from V and 6 bases from J, the junction kept 14 bases outside the gene matches. The CDR3 consists of 16 residues. The CDR3 region is CASSLHSGSAGGEQYF. CDR3 nucleotides: TGTGCCAGCAGCCTTCATAGCGGGAGCGCCGGGGGCGAGCAGTACTTC.

This chain connects TRBV28 to TRBJ2-1; D gene ambiguous. CDR1 and CDR2 from the germline V gene are MDHEN and SYDVKM. The CDR3 covers 11 residues. V was trimmed by 10 bases and J by 6 bases, leaving 10 bases between them. The CDR3 sequence is CATSRGNEQFF. The CDR3 DNA follows: TGTGCCACCTCCCGAGGCAATGAGCAGTTCTTC.